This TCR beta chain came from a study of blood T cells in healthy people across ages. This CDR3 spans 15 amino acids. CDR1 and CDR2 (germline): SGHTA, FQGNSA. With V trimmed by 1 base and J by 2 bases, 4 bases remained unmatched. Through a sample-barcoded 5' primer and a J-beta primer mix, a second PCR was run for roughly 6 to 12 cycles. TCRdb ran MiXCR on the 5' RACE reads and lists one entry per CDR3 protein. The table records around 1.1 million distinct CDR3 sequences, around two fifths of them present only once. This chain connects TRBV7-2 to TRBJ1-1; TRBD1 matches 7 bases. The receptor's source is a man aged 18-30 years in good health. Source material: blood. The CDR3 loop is CASSLGGQFNTEAFF. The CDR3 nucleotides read TGTGCCAGCAGCTTAGGGGGACAGTTTAACACTGAAGCTTTCTTT.